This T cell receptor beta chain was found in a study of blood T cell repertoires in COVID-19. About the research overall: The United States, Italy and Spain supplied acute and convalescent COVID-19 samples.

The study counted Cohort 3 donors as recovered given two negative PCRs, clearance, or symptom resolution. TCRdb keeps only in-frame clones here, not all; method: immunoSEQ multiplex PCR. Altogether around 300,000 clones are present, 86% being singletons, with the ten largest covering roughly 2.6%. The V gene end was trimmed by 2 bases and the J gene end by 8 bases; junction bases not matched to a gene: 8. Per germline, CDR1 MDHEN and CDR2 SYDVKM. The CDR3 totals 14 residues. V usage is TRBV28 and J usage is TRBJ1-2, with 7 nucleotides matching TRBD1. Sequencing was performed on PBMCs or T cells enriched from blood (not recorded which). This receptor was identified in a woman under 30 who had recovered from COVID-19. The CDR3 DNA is TGTGCCAGCAGTTTACGGGACAGCTCGTGGGGCTACACCTTC. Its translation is CASSLRDSSWGYTF.